These 32 T cell receptor beta chains share one sample of origin, sequenced in a study of metastatic and nonmetastatic thyroid tumors. Each patient went into thyroid surgery without having received any treatment. TCRdb re-called clones via MiXCR from the PCR reads. Among about 13,000 clones listed, 23% were seen once. Sequencing was performed on adjacent normal tissue. These receptors were obtained from a female donor with papillary thyroid cancer or a benign thyroid nodule (not recorded which). Some clones in this sample may be carry-over from other donors' samples.

In this sample, this clone turned up many times. V and J are TRBV20-1 and TRBJ2-7, with no clear D. V gave up 5 bases and J gave up 2 bases, with 13 bases separating them. The CDR3 runs to 13 residues. Germline values: CDR1 DFQATT, CDR2 SNEGSKA (reference sequence). The DNA for the CDR3 is TGCAGTGCTGAAGGGCTGGATACCTACGAGCAGTACTTC. Translated: CSAEGLDTYEQYF.

This clone was counted between two and nine times. V usage is TRBV6-2 or TRBV6-3 and J usage is TRBJ2-7; D may be TRBD1 (5 bases). The V and J ends lost 3 bases and 7 bases respectively, with 13 bases between them. Germline CDR1 reads MNHEY; CDR2 reads SVGEGT. The CDR3 is 13 amino acids. DNA of the CDR3: TGTGCCAGCAGTTATACAGGCAGCCTGGAGCAGTACTTC. Residues: CASSYTGSLEQYF.

This clone was recorded at least ten times. The CDR3, as DNA: TGTGCCAGCAGCTTAGTAGTACGGAGCCAAGAGACCCAGTACTTC. Translation gives CASSLVVRSQETQYF. The rearrangement joins TRBV7-8 to TRBJ2-5; D gene unclear. This CDR3 has 15 residues. Trimming shortened V by 1 base and J by 1 base, and 10 bases separated the two germline ends. Germline V CDR1 and CDR2: SGHVS, FQNEAQ.

This clone was seen ten or more times. The chain employs TRBV20-1 and TRBJ2-1, with TRBD2 matching over 8 bases. CDR1 is DFQATT, CDR2 SNEGSKA, per germline (reference sequence). CDR3 length equals 14 residues. J lost 2 bases, V lost 4 bases, and 4 bases had no gene match. The CDR3 here is CSAIFGGAYNEQFF. In DNA form, the CDR3 reads TGCAGTGCTATCTTCGGGGGGGCCTACAATGAGCAGTTCTTC.

This clone was seen only once. The chain couples TRBV11-2 to TRBJ1-2, with D possibly TRBD1 on 6 matching bases. V lost 3 bases to trimming and J lost 4 bases, with 9 bases between them. CDR1 is SGHAT, CDR2 FQNNGV, per germline. The CDR3 has 13 residues. The CDR3 DNA is TGTGCCAGCAGCTTCGGAGGGGGCTATGGCTACACCTTC. This codes for CASSFGGGYGYTF.

This rearrangement joins TRBV6-2 or TRBV6-3 to TRBJ1-2; D uncertain. This CDR3 is 13 amino acids long. Germline V CDR1 and CDR2: MNHEY, SVGEGT. The germline V and J ends were trimmed by 7 bases and 4 bases, with 13 bases remaining between them. The CDR3 DNA reads TGTGCCAGCACCTCCGGGTTGTTCTATGGCTACACCTTC. Residues: CASTSGLFYGYTF.

The rearrangement joins TRBV28 to TRBJ2-3; 7 positions agree with TRBD2. This CDR3 comprises 15 residues. Per germline, CDR1 MDHEN and CDR2 SYDVKM. J was trimmed by 1 base and V by 3 bases; bases with no gene match: 4. The CDR3 DNA sequence: TGTGCCAGCAGTTTCCCTCTAGCGGGCACAGATACGCAGTATTTT. The encoded protein is CASSFPLAGTDTQYF.

Only a few counts were recorded for this clone. V and J are TRBV2 and TRBJ2-3; D may correspond to TRBD1 or TRBD2 (6 bases each). The CDR3 length is 14 residues. Germline CDR1 is SNHLY and CDR2 is FYNNEI. V was pared by 8 bases and J by 1 base, with 13 bases between. This chain's CDR3 is CASYKRGGTDTQYF. DNA of the CDR3: TGTGCCAGCTATAAAAGGGGGGGCACAGATACGCAGTATTTT. The full variable domain, in which reference TRBV2 and TRBJ2-3 provide the parts outside the CDR3, is EPEVTQTPSHQVTQMGQEVILRCVPISNHLYFYWYRQILGQKVEFLVSFYNNEISEKSEIFDDQFSVERPDGSNFTLKIRSTKLEDSAMYFCASYKRGGTDTQYFGPGTRLTVL.

This chain links TRBV19 with TRBJ2-4; 7 nucleotides agree with TRBD1. CDR3 size: 17 residues. The junction had 10 bases not matched to a gene; V was cut back by 5 bases and J by 0 bases. Per germline, CDR1 LNHDA and CDR2 SQIVND (reference sequence). The DNA for the CDR3 is TGTGCCAGTAGTCGGATCGACAGGGCGATAGCCAAAAACATTCAGTACTTC. Translation gives CASSRIDRAIAKNIQYF.

The V and J genes are TRBV20-1 and TRBJ1-5; no clear D. This CDR3 has 16 amino acids. Trimming removed 6 bases from V and 2 bases from J, with 20 bases in between. The germline CDR1 and CDR2 sequences are DFQATT and SNEGSKA (reference sequence). The CDR3 reads CSAFTPPGMGNQPQHF. The DNA of the CDR3 is TGCAGTGCCTTCACCCCCCCGGGTATGGGCAATCAGCCCCAGCATTTT.

This clone was recorded many times. The genes are TRBV19 and TRBJ2-1; a possible D gene is TRBD2 (6 bases). The CDR3 covers 18 residues. Looked up from germline, CDR1 is LNHDA and CDR2 is SQIVND (reference sequence). V shed 0 bases and J shed 0 bases, with 15 bases lying between them. The CDR3 bases are TGTGCCAGTAGTATAGATGGTCTAGCGACTAGCTCCTACAATGAGCAGTTCTTC. Amino acids: CASSIDGLATSSYNEQFF.

J is TRBJ1-1 and V is TRBV13; perhaps TRBD1 as D (6 bases). The germline V gene encodes CDR1 PRHDT and CDR2 FYEKMQ (reference sequence). Trimming pared 5 bases from V and 3 bases from J, leaving 19 bases between. The CDR3 spans 16 residues. The DNA for the CDR3 is TGTGCCAGCAGCAGGAGGGGTACAGGGCCTTACACTGAAGCTTTCTTT. As protein: CASSRRGTGPYTEAFF.

The gene calls are TRBV2 and TRBJ2-1; D tentatively fits TRBD1 or TRBD2 (5 bases each). Per germline, CDR1 SNHLY and CDR2 FYNNEI. The length of the CDR3 is 14 residues. Trimming cost V 6 bases and J 8 bases, with 17 bases left between them. Written as DNA, the CDR3 is TGTGCCAGCAGGGGGCGGGTAAGTCCCCATGAGCAGTTCTTC. Translated, it gives CASRGRVSPHEQFF.

The CDR3 here is CASRGGQGNEQYF. The CDR3 coding sequence is TGTGCCAGCAGAGGGGGACAGGGAAACGAGCAGTACTTC. The chain carries TRBV12-3 or TRBV12-4 and TRBJ2-7; 9 nucleotides agree with TRBD1. Trimming removed 6 bases from V and 5 bases from J; junction bases left unmatched: 5. This CDR3 is 13 amino acids long.

By frequency in the sample, this clone is medium-sized. The chain employs TRBV25-1 and TRBJ2-5; weak D call: TRBD2 (6 bases). The CDR3 length is 13 residues. Germline values: CDR1 MGHDK, CDR2 SYGVNS. With 5 bases removed from V and 5 bases from J, the gap between germline ends came to 12 bases. The CDR3 DNA sequence: TGTGCCAGCAGTCTAGGCAGCGGGGAGACCCAGTACTTC. This translates into CASSLGSGETQYF.

Relative to its sample, this clone is medium-sized. The chain has TRBV27 and TRBJ2-7, with D tentatively TRBD1 (6 bases). The CDR3 sequence is 13 residues long. The V end lost 6 bases, the J end lost 0 bases, and 9 bases lay between the germline ends. The germline V gene encodes CDR1 MNHEY and CDR2 SMNVEV (reference sequence). In DNA form, the CDR3 reads TGTGCCAGCAGGAGGACAGCCTCCTACGAGCAGTACTTC. Its protein is CASRRTASYEQYF.

The chain carries TRBV20-1 and TRBJ2-7; 12 positions agree with TRBD2. CDR1 DFQATT and CDR2 SNEGSKA come from the germline V gene (reference sequence). The V segment lost 5 bases and the J segment 2 bases; nucleotides outside the gene matches: 4. The CDR3 sequence is 14 residues long. CDR3 in DNA: TGCAGTGCTCCACTAGCGGGGGGAACCTACGAGCAGTACTTC. Translation: CSAPLAGGTYEQYF.

The chain has TRBV19 and TRBJ2-2; D is ambiguous. The V end lost 1 base, the J end lost 10 bases, and 10 bases lay between the germline ends. The length of the CDR3 is 13 residues. Germline V gives CDR1 LNHDA, CDR2 SQIVND (reference sequence). The CDR3 DNA is TGTGCCAGTAGTATAGGACCACCCTTGGAGCTGTTTTTT. It codes for CASSIGPPLELFF.

This clone occurred many times. The chain's CDR3 is CASSEGQGLETQYF. CDR3 coding DNA: TGTGCCAGCAGCGAGGGACAGGGACTAGAGACCCAGTACTTC. V usage is TRBV9 and J usage is TRBJ2-5, with TRBD1 matching 9 bases. CDR3 size: 14 residues. The germline CDR1 and CDR2 sequences are SGDLS and YYNGEE. V lost 3 bases and J lost 4; bases outside the gene matches: 4.

Turning to this clone: Its ends do not fully match the called genes, so a read error is possible. This chain connects TRBV6-1 to TRBJ1-3; 8 nucleotides align to TRBD1. CDR3 length equals 15 residues. CDR1 is MNHNS and CDR2 is SASEGT in the germline V gene. The CDR3 region is CASTGQGSSVNTIYF. As DNA, the CDR3 is TGTGCCAGCACCGGACAGGGAAGTTCTGTAAACACCATATATTTT.

By proportion, this clone is medium-sized (0.01 to 0.1%). V gene TRBV25-1 combines with J gene TRBJ2-3, with 7 bases lining up with TRBD1. Trimming cost V 5 bases and J 0 bases; bases outside gene matches: 8. Germline V CDR1 and CDR2: MGHDK, SYGVNS. This CDR3 spans 16 amino acids. The DNA of the CDR3 is TGTGCCAGCAGTACTAGGGACAGTTTTAGCACAGATACGCAGTATTTT. Protein sequence: CASSTRDSFSTDTQYF.

This chain uses TRBV6-2 or TRBV6-3 with TRBJ2-1; D gene unclear. From germline, CDR1 is MNHEY and CDR2 SVGEGT. The CDR3 consists of 13 residues. Deletions cut 0 bases from V and 5 bases from J, with 5 bases between. The CDR3 sequence: CASSYSYDNEQFF. DNA of the CDR3: TGTGCCAGCAGTTACTCCTATGACAATGAGCAGTTCTTC.

This chain connects TRBV30 to TRBJ1-5; D gene uncertain. Trimming shortened V by 2 bases and J by 5 bases, and 10 bases separated the two germline ends. There are 13 residues in the CDR3. Germline V gene sequence: CDR1 GTSNPN, CDR2 SVGIG (reference sequence). For the CDR3, the DNA is TGTGCCTGGAGTCCGGGTCCCGATCAGCCCCAGCATTTT. Encoded protein: CAWSPGPDQPQHF.

For this clone: Germline is not matched at one junction end, which may reflect a read error. The chain uses TRBV2 and TRBJ2-5, with TRBD2 as a possible D gene (5 bases). The length of the CDR3 is 15 residues. The germline CDR1 and CDR2 sequences are SNHLY and FYNNEI. CDR3 sequence reads: CASSERSLAGKNQCF. Here the CDR3 DNA reads TGCGCCAGCAGTGAAAGGTCGCTAGCTGGGAAGAACCAGTGCTTC.

This clone occurred a few times. A read error may explain this, as a much larger clone is one base away. The CDR3 sequence is CAGSLMDSASNEQFF. CDR3 DNA: TGTGCCGGCAGCTTAATGGACAGCGCCAGCAATGAGCAGTTCTTC. V usage is TRBV11-2 and J usage is TRBJ2-1; a weak D match, TRBD1 (6 bases). This CDR3 is 15 amino acids long. Germline CDR1 reads SGHAT; CDR2 reads FQNNGV.

In this sample, this clone turned up a few times. This chain links TRBV20-1 with TRBJ2-1; 10 bases line up with TRBD2. The germline gives CDR1 DFQATT, CDR2 SNEGSKA (reference sequence). The CDR3 is made up of 15 amino acids. V dropped 0 bases and J dropped 6; count of bases not matched to a gene: 5. The CDR3 region has the DNA TGCAGTGCTAGAGATTTACTAGCGGGAAGCAATGAGCAGTTCTTC. Amino acid sequence: CSARDLLAGSNEQFF.

The sample holds a few counts of this clone. V usage is TRBV6-1 and J usage is TRBJ1-6; D is perhaps TRBD1 (6 bases). The ends were cut back, 6 bases at V and 9 bases at J, with 12 bases in the middle. In germline, CDR1 is MNHNS, CDR2 SASEGT. The CDR3 length is 13 residues. CDR3 protein: CASSTTGISPLHF. The CDR3 DNA follows: TGTGCCAGCAGCACCACAGGGATTTCACCCCTCCACTTT.

The gene calls are TRBV30 and TRBJ1-5; D gene unclear. The germline V and J ends were trimmed by 1 base and 7 bases, with 11 bases remaining between them. This CDR3 is 13 amino acids long. Germline loops: CDR1 GTSNPN, CDR2 SVGIG (reference sequence). CDR3 sequence: CAWSEDSGQPQHF. The CDR3 DNA is TGTGCCTGGAGTGAGGACTCTGGCCAGCCCCAGCATTTT.

The rearrangement joins TRBV20-1 to TRBJ2-2; possible D gene TRBD1, 5 bases. The V end was cut by 1 base, the J end by 2 bases, with 8 bases between. Germline-derived CDR1 and CDR2 are DFQATT and SNEGSKA (reference sequence). The CDR3 length is 14 residues. CDR3 sequence: CSARGGQNTGELFF. CDR3 bases: TGCAGTGCTAGAGGGGGCCAAAACACCGGGGAGCTGTTTTTT.

The V gene is TRBV20-1, the J gene TRBJ1-6; D may be TRBD1 (5 bases). CDR3 length equals 13 residues. V was clipped by 0 bases and J by 7 bases, with 7 bases between them. Germline V gene data show CDR1 as DFQATT and CDR2 as SNEGSKA (reference sequence). The DNA for the CDR3 is TGCAGTGCTAGAGAGCAGGGAAATTCACCCCTCCACTTT. Encoded protein: CSAREQGNSPLHF.

This clone is medium-sized in the sample. The J gene is TRBJ2-7, the V gene TRBV7-2; weak D call: TRBD2 (5 bases). The germline CDR1 and CDR2 sequences are SGHTA and FQGNSA. This CDR3 region has 17 residues. V was trimmed by 5 bases and J by 2 bases, leaving 22 bases between them. The CDR3 sequence is CASSHTSGKGLTYEQYF. The CDR3 nucleotides read TGTGCCAGCAGCCATACCTCCGGGAAGGGATTAACCTACGAGCAGTACTTC.

The chain employs TRBV11-3 and TRBJ2-5; 8 bases agree with TRBD2. This CDR3 has 14 residues. Looked up from germline, CDR1 is SGHNT and CDR2 is YENEEA. With V trimmed by 5 bases and J by 3 bases, 5 bases remained unmatched. CDR3 protein: CASSPGGDEETQYF. The CDR3 bases are TGTGCCAGCAGCCCCGGGGGGGACGAAGAGACCCAGTACTTC.